The source of this T cell receptor beta chain is a study of blood T cell repertoires in COVID-19. Study-level information: In each case, the material was cDNA or gDNA derived from T cells, B-cell-depleted T cells, or PBMCs.

Generated by immunoSEQ multiplex PCR, the TCRdb table keeps only in-frame clones and is missing some. This sample has about 200,000 clones, with 88% found just once. The V and J ends lost 5 bases and 0 bases respectively, with 11 bases between them. CDR3 length: 13 amino acids. The germline V gene encodes CDR1 SQVTM and CDR2 ANQGSEA. The V and J genes are TRBV29-1 and TRBJ2-7; D might be TRBD1 (5 bases). Source material: peripheral blood. The TCR originated in a woman aged 40 to 50 who had recovered from COVID-19. CDR3 sequence: CSVTRVDSYEQYF. The CDR3 DNA follows: TGCAGCGTTACCAGGGTGGACTCCTACGAGCAGTACTTC.